The 7 T cell receptor beta chains below all came from one sample that was sequenced in a study of neoadjuvant nivolumab and ipilimumab in lung cancer. Sequencing was performed with immunoSEQ multiplex PCR; in TCRdb, only in-frame clones are kept and a portion is missing. The sample has about 38,000 clones; 80% to 90% are singletons. Specimen: peripheral blood, collected before neoadjuvant nivolumab, alone or with ipilimumab. Receptors were obtained from an adult with non-small cell lung cancer.

This clone appeared once. The rearrangement joins TRBV5-4 to TRBJ2-5; D ambiguous. Trimming stripped 0 bases from V and 5 bases from J, with 14 bases between. Per the germline V gene, CDR1 is SGHNT and CDR2 is YYREEE (reference sequence). This CDR3 is built from 15 residues. CDR3 bases: TGTGCCAGCAGCTTGGGCATCTTGGCGGCTGAGACCCAGTACTTC. Translated: CASSLGILAAETQYF.

This clone was recorded only once. The chain has TRBV4-1 and TRBJ2-3, with D perhaps matching TRBD1 (6 bases). The CDR3 is 15 amino acids. The germline V gene has CDR1 MGHRA and CDR2 YSYEKL. V lost 1 base and J 4 bases, leaving 12 bases between the germline ends. CDR3 in amino acids: CASSQAGQSADTQYF. Here the CDR3 DNA reads TGCGCCAGCAGCCAAGCCGGACAGAGCGCAGATACGCAGTATTTT.

The chain combines TRBV7-2 with TRBJ2-5, with TRBD1 matching over 7 bases. The germline gives CDR1 SGHTA, CDR2 FQGNSA. The CDR3 extends over 15 amino acids. The ends lost 3 bases at V and 5 bases at J; junction bases unmatched: 9. CDR3 region: CASSFHHPGGETQYF. The CDR3, as DNA: TGTGCCAGCAGCTTCCACCACCCAGGGGGTGAGACCCAGTACTTC.

The V and J genes are TRBV5-4 and TRBJ1-4, with D hard to call. This CDR3 comprises 13 residues. Germline CDR1 reads SGHNT; CDR2 reads YYREEE (reference sequence). Between the trimmed V and J ends, which lost 0 bases and 6 bases, there was a span of 6 bases. The CDR3 region has the DNA TGTGCCAGCAGCTTGGCCGGCTATGAAAAACTGTTTTTT. Its translation is CASSLAGYEKLFF.

This clone was seen only once. V is TRBV30 and J is TRBJ1-1; D uncertain. V dropped 0 bases and J dropped 5 bases, with 10 bases sitting between them. The V gene's germline CDR1 is GTSNPN and CDR2 SVGIG (reference sequence). The CDR3 totals 13 residues. In DNA form, the CDR3 reads TGTGCCTGGAGTGTACTAGTAGGGACTGAAGCTTTCTTT. As protein: CAWSVLVGTEAFF.

The rearrangement uses TRBV7-9 and TRBJ2-1, with 10 bases matching TRBD2. V was clipped by 5 bases and J by 0 bases; unmatched bases: 1. CDR3 size: 15 residues. Germline values: CDR1 SEHNR, CDR2 FQNEAQ (reference sequence). The CDR3 loop is CASSTSGTSYNEQFF. DNA for the CDR3: TGTGCCAGCAGCACTAGCGGGACCTCCTACAATGAGCAGTTCTTC. Combining the CDR3 with reference TRBV7-9 and TRBJ2-1 gives the whole variable domain DTGVSQNPRHKITKRGQNVTFRCDPISEHNRLYWYRQTLGQGPEFLTYFQNEAQLEKSRLLSDRFSAERPKGSFSTLEIQRTEQGDSAMYLCASSTSGTSYNEQFFGPGTRLTVL.

The chain has TRBV11-2 and TRBJ1-1, with D possibly TRBD1 on 5 matching bases. Trimming shortened V by 6 bases and J by 5 bases, and 16 bases separated the two germline ends. This CDR3 is 14 amino acids long. The V gene's germline CDR1 is SGHAT and CDR2 FQNNGV. The CDR3 region has the DNA TGTGCCAGCAGTTACGGGGCCGGGGGGACTGAAGCTTTCTTT. Amino acids: CASSYGAGGTEAFF. The full variable domain, rest sourced from reference TRBV11-2 and TRBJ1-1, is EAGVAQSPRYKIIEKRQSVAFWCNPISGHATLYWYQQILGQGPKLLIQFQNNGVVDDSQLPKDRFSAERLKGVDSTLKIQPAKLEDSAVYLCASSYGAGGTEAFFGQGTRLTVV.